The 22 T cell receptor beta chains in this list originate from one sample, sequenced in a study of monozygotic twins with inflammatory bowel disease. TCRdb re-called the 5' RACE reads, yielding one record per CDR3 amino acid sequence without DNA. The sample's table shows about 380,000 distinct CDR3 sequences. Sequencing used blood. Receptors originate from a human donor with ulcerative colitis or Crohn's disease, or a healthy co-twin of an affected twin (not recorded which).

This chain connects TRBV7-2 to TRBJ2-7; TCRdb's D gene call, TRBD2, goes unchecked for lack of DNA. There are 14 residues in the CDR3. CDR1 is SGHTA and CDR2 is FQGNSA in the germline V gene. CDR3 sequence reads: CASSPAQTAYEQYF. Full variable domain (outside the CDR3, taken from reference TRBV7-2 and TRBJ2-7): GAGVSQSPSNKVTEKGKDVELRCDPISGHTALYWYRQSLGQGLEFLIYFQGNSAPDKSGLPSDRFSAERTGGSVSTLTIQRTQQEDSAVYLCASSPAQTAYEQYFGPGTRLTVT.

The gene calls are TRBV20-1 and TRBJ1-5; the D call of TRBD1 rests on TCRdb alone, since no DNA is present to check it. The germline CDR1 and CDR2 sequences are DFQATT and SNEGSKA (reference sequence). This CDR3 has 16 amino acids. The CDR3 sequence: CSARDRTGASSQPQHF.

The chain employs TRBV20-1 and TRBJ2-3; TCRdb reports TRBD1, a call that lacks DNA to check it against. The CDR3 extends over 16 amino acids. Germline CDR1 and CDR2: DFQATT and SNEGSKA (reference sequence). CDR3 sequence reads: CSARDDGAASTDTQYF.

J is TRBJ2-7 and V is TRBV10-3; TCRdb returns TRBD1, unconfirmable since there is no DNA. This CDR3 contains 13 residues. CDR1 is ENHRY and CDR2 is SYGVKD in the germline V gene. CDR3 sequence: CAISFNRAYEQYF.

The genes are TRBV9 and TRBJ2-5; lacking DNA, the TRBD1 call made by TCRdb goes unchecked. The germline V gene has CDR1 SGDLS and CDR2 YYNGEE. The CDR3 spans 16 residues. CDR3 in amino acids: CASSFRSLGQGETQYF.

The CDR3 protein is CASSAGHISGANVLTF. The chain is built from TRBV5-1 and TRBJ2-6; checking the TCRdb D call of TRBD1 is not possible without DNA. Germline CDR1 SGHRS, CDR2 YFSETQ. This CDR3 has 16 residues.

The CDR3 loop reads CASSAPLLYEQYF. The chain links TRBV2 to TRBJ2-7; the D gene TCRdb calls, TRBD1, cannot be checked with no DNA. The CDR3 has 13 amino acids. Germline loops: CDR1 SNHLY, CDR2 FYNNEI.

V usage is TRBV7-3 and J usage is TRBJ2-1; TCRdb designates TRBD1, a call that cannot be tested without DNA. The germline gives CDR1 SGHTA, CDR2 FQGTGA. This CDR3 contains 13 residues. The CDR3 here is CASSSVTGGEQFF.

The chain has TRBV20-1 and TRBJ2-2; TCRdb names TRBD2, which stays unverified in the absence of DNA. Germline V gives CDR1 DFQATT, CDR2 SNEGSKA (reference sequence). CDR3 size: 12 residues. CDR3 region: CSATQGPGELFF.

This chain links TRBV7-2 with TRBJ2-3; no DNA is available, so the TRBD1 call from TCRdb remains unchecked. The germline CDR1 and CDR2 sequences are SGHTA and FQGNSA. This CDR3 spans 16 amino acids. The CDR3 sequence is CASRAPGQGAADTQYF.

Here the CDR3 reads CASSSLTSGGRIQYF. The chain joins TRBV7-2 to TRBJ2-4; TCRdb's D call, TRBD2, is unchecked because there is no DNA. Germline CDR1 is SGHTA and CDR2 is FQGNSA. The CDR3 sequence is 15 residues long.

Here the CDR3 reads CASSSTLATGELFF. V usage is TRBV5-1 and J usage is TRBJ2-2; TCRdb designates TRBD2, a call that cannot be tested without DNA. Germline loops: CDR1 SGHRS, CDR2 YFSETQ. The CDR3 runs 14 residues.

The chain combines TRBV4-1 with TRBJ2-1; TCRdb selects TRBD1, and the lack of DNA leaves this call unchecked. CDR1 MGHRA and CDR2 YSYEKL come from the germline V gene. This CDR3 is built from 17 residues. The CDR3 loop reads CASSQVPFSSSYNEQFF.

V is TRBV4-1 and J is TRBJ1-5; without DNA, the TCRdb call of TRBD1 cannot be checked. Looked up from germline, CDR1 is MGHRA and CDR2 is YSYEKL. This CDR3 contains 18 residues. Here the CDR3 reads CASSQEGGRGYLNQPQHF.

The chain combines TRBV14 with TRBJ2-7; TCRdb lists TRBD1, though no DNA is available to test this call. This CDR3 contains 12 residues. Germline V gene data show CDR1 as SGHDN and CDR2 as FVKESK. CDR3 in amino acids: CASSQGGQPNVF.

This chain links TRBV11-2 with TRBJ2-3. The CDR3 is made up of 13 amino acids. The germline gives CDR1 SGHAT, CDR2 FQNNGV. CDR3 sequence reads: CASSLVWSDTQYF. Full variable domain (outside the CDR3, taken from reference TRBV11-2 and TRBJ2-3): EAGVAQSPRYKIIEKRQSVAFWCNPISGHATLYWYQQILGQGPKLLIQFQNNGVVDDSQLPKDRFSAERLKGVDSTLKIQPAKLEDSAVYLCASSLVWSDTQYFGPGTRLTVL.

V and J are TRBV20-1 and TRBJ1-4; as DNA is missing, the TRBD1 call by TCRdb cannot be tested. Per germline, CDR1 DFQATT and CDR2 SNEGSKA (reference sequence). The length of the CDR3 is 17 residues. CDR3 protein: CSASLGTRAHDREKLFF.

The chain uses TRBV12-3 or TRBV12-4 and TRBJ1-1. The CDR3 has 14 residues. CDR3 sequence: CASSDIFGNTEAFF.

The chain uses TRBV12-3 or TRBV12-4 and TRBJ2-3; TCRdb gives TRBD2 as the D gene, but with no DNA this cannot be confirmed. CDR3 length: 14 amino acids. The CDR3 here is CASSLQRGTDTQYF.

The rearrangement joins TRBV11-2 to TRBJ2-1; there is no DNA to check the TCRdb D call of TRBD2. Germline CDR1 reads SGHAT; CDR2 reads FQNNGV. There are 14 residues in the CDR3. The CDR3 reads CASTPARRANEQFF. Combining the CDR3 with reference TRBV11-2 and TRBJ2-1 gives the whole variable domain EAGVAQSPRYKIIEKRQSVAFWCNPISGHATLYWYQQILGQGPKLLIQFQNNGVVDDSQLPKDRFSAERLKGVDSTLKIQPAKLEDSAVYLCASTPARRANEQFFGPGTRLTVL.

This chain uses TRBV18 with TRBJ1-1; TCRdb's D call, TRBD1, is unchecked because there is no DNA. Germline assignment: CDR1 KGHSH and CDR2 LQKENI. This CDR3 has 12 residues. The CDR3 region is CASSTDRAEAFF.

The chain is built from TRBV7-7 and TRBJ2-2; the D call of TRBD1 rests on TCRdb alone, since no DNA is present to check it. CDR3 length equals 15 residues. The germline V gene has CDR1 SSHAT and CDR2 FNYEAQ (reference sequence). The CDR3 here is CASSRQGAGTGELFF.